The rows below give T cell receptor beta chains drawn from one sample of a study of control samples from healthy donors and cancer patients. Profiling relied on immunoSEQ multiplex PCR, and the TCRdb table lists in-frame clones only, not all of them. The repertoire includes roughly 130,000 clones, more than 80% of them detected once, and over 2% sits in the top ten. The material sequenced was blood. The receptors were gathered from a man between 18 and 35 years old in good health. Both conserved end residues are part of each CDR3.

J gene: TRBJ2-7
V gene: TRBV4-1
CDR3 protein: CASSQDGGGEQYF

J gene: TRBJ2-1
V gene: TRBV9
CDR3 protein: CASSPGQLLNEQFF

J gene: TRBJ2-1
V gene: TRBV5-1
CDR3 protein: CASSPVVAGRYEQFF

J gene: TRBJ2-1
V gene: TRBV9
CDR3 protein: CASSVGQLGEQFF

J gene: TRBJ1-2
V gene: TRBV29-1
CDR3 protein: CSAPPGHVYGYTF

J gene: TRBJ1-1
V gene: TRBV5-1
CDR3 protein: CASSTGSGTGSEAFF

J gene: TRBJ2-5
V gene: TRBV25-1
CDR3 protein: CASSEGTGTGKTQYF

J gene: TRBJ1-2
V gene: TRBV9
CDR3 protein: CASSVGNYGYTF

J gene: TRBJ1-6
V gene: TRBV4-3
CDR3 protein: CASSHEMGQNNSPLHF

J gene: TRBJ2-3
V gene: TRBV7-9
CDR3 protein: CASSVVTGGTDTQYF

J gene: TRBJ1-2
V gene: TRBV28
CDR3 protein: CASSYRGRGYGYTF

J gene: TRBJ2-3
V gene: TRBV3-1/TRBV3-2
CDR3 protein: CASSPRQGITDTQYF

J gene: TRBJ2-1
V gene: TRBV3-1/TRBV3-2
CDR3 protein: CASSQSRGTSVENEQFF

J gene: TRBJ1-5
V gene: TRBV19
CDR3 protein: CATRQVPNQPQHF

J gene: TRBJ1-5
V gene: TRBV4-1
CDR3 protein: CASSQDGLPQGNNQPQHF

J gene: TRBJ1-6
V gene: TRBV19
CDR3 protein: CASSIDLTQDYNSPLHF

J gene: TRBJ1-4
V gene: TRBV4-1
CDR3 protein: CASAPREAQVGEKLFF

J gene: TRBJ1-2
V gene: TRBV4-1
CDR3 protein: CASSQQDSYGYTF

J gene: TRBJ2-5
V gene: TRBV6-6
CDR3 protein: CASSGGRGGQETQYF

J gene: TRBJ1-6
V gene: TRBV12-3/TRBV12-4
CDR3 protein: CASRLGTGSPLHF

J gene: TRBJ2-7
V gene: TRBV6-5
CDR3 protein: CASSYRQISSYEQYF

J gene: TRBJ2-1
V gene: TRBV6-6
CDR3 protein: CASSSLTSGVNNEQFF

J gene: TRBJ2-1
V gene: TRBV11-3
CDR3 protein: CASSLVGTSKGNEQFF

J gene: TRBJ1-1
V gene: TRBV19
CDR3 protein: CASSIVGYTEAFF

J gene: TRBJ1-1
V gene: TRBV6-6
CDR3 protein: CASSYPGYTEAFF

J gene: TRBJ2-1
V gene: TRBV21-1
CDR3 protein: CASSPESNEQFF

J gene: TRBJ2-1
V gene: TRBV28
CDR3 protein: CASMRVQGAYNEQFF

J gene: TRBJ2-1
V gene: TRBV4-3
CDR3 protein: CASSQDHALRNEQFF

J gene: TRBJ2-1
V gene: TRBV7-7
CDR3 protein: CASSATSASYNEQFF

J gene: TRBJ1-3
V gene: TRBV9
CDR3 protein: CASSTTPTGSGNTIYF

J gene: TRBJ2-4
V gene: TRBV7-2
CDR3 protein: CASSFWGLAARDIQYF

J gene: TRBJ2-5
V gene: TRBV5-6
CDR3 protein: CASRRTSGGQETQYF

J gene: TRBJ2-2
V gene: TRBV6-5
CDR3 protein: CASSYGTGRGGELFF

J gene: TRBJ1-5
V gene: TRBV19
CDR3 protein: CASSDDRGLPFF

J gene: TRBJ1-1
V gene: TRBV30
CDR3 protein: CAWSEGRGVPEAFF

J gene: TRBJ1-1
V gene: TRBV2
CDR3 protein: CASSVGQLRNTEAFF

J gene: TRBJ2-2
V gene: TRBV3-1/TRBV3-2
CDR3 protein: CASSQDVDRGETGELFF